What follows are 27 T cell receptor beta chains derived from one specimen sequenced in a study of beta chain features in type 1 diabetes. These receptors have no known antigen. Every isolated RNA sample was fully reverse transcribed, so sequencing captured expressed TCRB transcripts. Some clones are missing from TCRdb's copy, which holds only in-frame ones; the method was immunoSEQ multiplex PCR. The table includes 600,000 or so clones, approximately 13% detected once. Overall study results and limits: For Type 1 diabetes patients, all four CD4+ subsets carried TCRB CDR3s that were moderately but significantly shorter.

The sequenced material came from naive CD4+ T cells from blood. The receptors derive from a man younger than 45 with type 1 diabetes.

This clone was detected a few times. CDR3 coding DNA: TGTGCCAGCCACCGGGACAGGGACTACAATGAGCAGTTCTTC. This sequence encodes CASHRDRDYNEQFF. The genes are TRBV27 and TRBJ2-1; 9 nucleotides agree with TRBD1. Germline values: CDR1 MNHEY, CDR2 SMNVEV (reference sequence). The CDR3 extends over 14 amino acids. The V and J ends lost 8 bases and 3 bases, in that order; junction bases with no gene match: 5.

V is TRBV29-1 and J is TRBJ2-7; TRBD2 matches at 8 bases. This CDR3 contains 11 residues. The junction had 4 bases not matched to a gene; V was cut back by 6 bases and J by 6 bases. CDR1 is SQVTM, CDR2 ANQGSEA, per germline. DNA of the CDR3: TGCAGCGTCGGGGGGGCAGGCGAGCAGTACTTC. The encoded protein is CSVGGAGEQYF.

V is TRBV7-2 and J is TRBJ1-2; D not resolved. This CDR3 comprises 13 residues. Germline CDR1 is SGHTA and CDR2 is FQGNSA. The germline V and J ends were trimmed by 5 bases and 8 bases, with 15 bases remaining between them. This CDR3 is CASSPPGSGGYTF. Here the CDR3 DNA reads TGTGCCAGCAGCCCGCCGGGGTCTGGCGGCTACACCTTC.

This clone was counted only a few times. The V and J genes are TRBV7-2 and TRBJ1-3; D is possibly TRBD1 (6 bases). Trimming cost V 2 bases and J 0 bases, with 8 bases left between them. The CDR3 extends over 15 amino acids. In germline, CDR1 is SGHTA, CDR2 FQGNSA. The CDR3 DNA sequence: TGTGCCAGCAGCTTACAGGACAGCTCTGGAAACACCATATATTTT. It specifies CASSLQDSSGNTIYF.

This clone was seen a handful of times. V usage is TRBV4-3 and J usage is TRBJ1-2; D is ambiguous. Germline loops: CDR1 LGHNA, CDR2 YSLEER. This CDR3 comprises 13 residues. The germline V and J ends were trimmed by 0 bases and 8 bases, with 10 bases remaining between them. The CDR3 is CASSQEKGGGYTF. Here the CDR3 DNA reads TGCGCCAGCAGCCAAGAAAAAGGAGGGGGCTACACCTTC.

This clone was picked up a small number of times. The chain couples TRBV25-1 to TRBJ2-3, with unresolved D. Germline CDR1 reads MGHDK; CDR2 reads SYGVNS. The CDR3 has 14 residues. V was shortened by 6 bases and J by 2 bases, with 12 bases between the two germline ends. The DNA of the CDR3 is TGTGCCAGCAGACACGAATTACTCACAGATACGCAGTATTTT. Amino acids: CASRHELLTDTQYF.

The chain carries TRBV2 and TRBJ1-2; 9 bases are shared with TRBD1. CDR1 SNHLY and CDR2 FYNNEI come from the germline V gene. The junction had 7 bases not matched to a gene; V was cut back by 10 bases and J by 4 bases. The CDR3 spans 13 residues. CDR3 sequence reads: CAIRTGESYGYTF. DNA of the CDR3: TGTGCCATCCGGACAGGGGAGAGCTATGGCTACACCTTC.

This clone was found a few times. V is TRBV7-9 and J is TRBJ2-3; no clear D gene. Per the germline V gene, CDR1 is SEHNR and CDR2 is FQNEAQ (reference sequence). V was shortened by 0 bases and J by 0 bases, with 4 bases between the two germline ends. The CDR3 has 14 residues. The CDR3 reads CASSLAQSTDTQYF. The CDR3 region has the DNA TGTGCCAGCAGCTTAGCGCAGAGCACAGATACGCAGTATTTT.

This clone was observed a few times. The same CDR3 can be traced to other DNA sequences in this sample. This chain uses TRBV5-1 with TRBJ2-1; 8 nucleotides agree with TRBD2. The CDR3 length is 14 residues. V shed 2 bases and J 5 bases; nucleotides not matched to a gene: 3. CDR1 is SGHRS and CDR2 is YFSETQ in the germline V gene. CDR3 region: CASSFTSGDNEQFF. In nucleotides, the CDR3 is TGCGCCAGCAGCTTCACTAGCGGAGACAATGAGCAGTTCTTC.

V gene TRBV7-6 combines with J gene TRBJ2-5; the match to TRBD1 covers 8 bases. The CDR3 is 16 residues long. Germline V gene data show CDR1 as SGHVS and CDR2 as FNYEAQ. V lost 3 bases, J lost 5 bases, and 11 bases stayed unmatched. The CDR3 protein is CASSFTKQGAGETQYF. CDR3 nucleotides: TGTGCCAGCAGCTTTACCAAGCAGGGGGCTGGGGAGACCCAGTACTTC.

The chain combines TRBV14 with TRBJ1-1, with 8 positions matching TRBD1. Germline V CDR1 and CDR2: SGHDN, FVKESK. Trimming removed 6 bases from V and 6 bases from J; junction bases left unmatched: 9. The CDR3 runs 14 residues. The CDR3 reads CASSPQGVGAEAFF. In DNA form, the CDR3 reads TGTGCCAGCAGTCCACAGGGGGTGGGCGCTGAAGCTTTCTTT.

This clone was counted a few times. The gene calls are TRBV4-3 and TRBJ1-4, with unresolved D. V gave up 1 base and J gave up 5 bases, with 14 bases separating them. CDR3 size: 16 residues. CDR1 and CDR2 from the germline V gene are LGHNA and YSLEER. The CDR3 nucleotides are TGCGCCAGCAGCCAAGCGATACAACGGAAAAATGAAAAACTGTTTTTT. The encoded protein is CASSQAIQRKNEKLFF.

In this sample, this clone turned up a few times. The chain employs TRBV14 and TRBJ1-3, with D unresolved. Germline-derived CDR1 and CDR2 are SGHDN and FVKESK. This CDR3 is built from 16 residues. Trimming pared 2 bases from V and 4 bases from J, leaving 15 bases between. CDR3 in amino acids: CASSQNRLTAGNTIYF. For the CDR3, the DNA is TGTGCCAGCAGCCAAAATCGGCTTACGGCCGGAAACACCATATATTTT.

This chain connects TRBV10-3 to TRBJ2-5; D ambiguous. Germline loops: CDR1 ENHRY, CDR2 SYGVKD. There are 12 residues in the CDR3. The V gene lost 3 bases and the J gene lost 5 bases, with 7 bases spanning the gap. CDR3 residues: CAISDARETQYF. CDR3 sequence (DNA): TGTGCCATCAGTGACGCCAGGGAGACCCAGTACTTC.

This chain uses TRBV4-3 with TRBJ2-2, with TRBD2 matching over 8 bases. The CDR3 has 19 residues. Trimming at V came to 1 base and at J to 3 bases, leaving 13 bases not matched to a gene. Germline V gives CDR1 LGHNA, CDR2 YSLEER. CDR3 bases: TGCGCCAGCAGCCAAGTTTCGCGGGGGGCCGTTAAGTACACCGGGGAGCTGTTTTTT. This sequence encodes CASSQVSRGAVKYTGELFF.

This clone was observed a handful of times. The V call is TRBV7-9, the J call TRBJ1-2, with TRBD1 matching over 7 bases. This CDR3 has 14 residues. The V and J ends lost 4 bases and 4 bases, in that order; junction bases with no gene match: 6. Looked up from germline, CDR1 is SEHNR and CDR2 is FQNEAQ (reference sequence). CDR3 in amino acids: CASSSVTGLYGYTF. The CDR3 nucleotides are TGTGCCAGCAGCTCCGTGACAGGGCTCTATGGCTACACCTTC.

This clone was counted a few times. V is TRBV30 and J is TRBJ2-7, with D perhaps TRBD2 (5 bases). From germline, CDR1 is GTSNPN and CDR2 SVGIG (reference sequence). The CDR3 covers 12 residues. V was cut by 0 bases and J by 7 bases, with 10 bases left in between. CDR3 DNA sequence: TGTGCCTGGAGTGTTCAAGAGGGAGAGCAGTACTTC. The encoded protein is CAWSVQEGEQYF.

The chain combines TRBV29-1 with TRBJ2-1; 10 nucleotides match TRBD1. CDR3 length equals 14 residues. V shed 6 bases, J shed 3 bases, and the junction held 5 bases outside the gene matches. The germline V gene has CDR1 SQVTM and CDR2 ANQGSEA. The CDR3 loop reads CSVGQGLHYNEQFF. The CDR3 nucleotides are TGCAGCGTGGGACAGGGGCTACACTACAATGAGCAGTTCTTC.

This clone has only a few counts. The V gene is TRBV10-3, the J gene TRBJ2-2; either TRBD1 or TRBD2 may fit D (6 bases each). Trimming pared 10 bases from V and 0 bases from J, leaving 9 bases between. Germline lookup yields CDR1 ENHRY and CDR2 SYGVKD. The CDR3 has 13 residues. The CDR3 loop reads CATGASNTGELFF. The CDR3 nucleotides read TGTGCCACGGGGGCCTCGAACACCGGGGAGCTGTTTTTT.

The chain carries TRBV7-6 and TRBJ1-1, with TRBD1 matching over 8 bases. Germline V gene sequence: CDR1 SGHVS, CDR2 FNYEAQ. This CDR3 contains 16 residues. J was trimmed by 4 bases and V by 5 bases; bases with no gene match: 12. The CDR3, as DNA: TGTGCCAGCAGCCCGGACAGGGCCGGATTATCCACTGAAGCTTTCTTT. It encodes CASSPDRAGLSTEAFF. Based on the CDR3 plus reference TRBV7-6 and TRBJ1-1, the full variable domain is GAGVSQSPRYKVTKRGQDVALRCDPISGHVSLYWYRQALGQGPEFLTYFNYEAQQDKSGLPNDRFSAERPEGSISTLTIQRTEQRDSAMYRCASSPDRAGLSTEAFFGQGTRLTVV.

The chain links TRBV6-5 to TRBJ2-4, with a tentative D call TRBD1 (6 bases). CDR1 MNHEY and CDR2 SVGAGI come from the germline V gene. V lost 6 bases and J lost 2, with 14 bases in between. The CDR3 consists of 15 residues. The chain's CDR3 is CASSPVGASKNIQYF. The CDR3 coding sequence is TGTGCCAGCAGCCCCGTGGGGGCGTCCAAAAACATTCAGTACTTC.

Note on this clone: This CDR3 is also generated by other DNA sequences in the sample. The V gene is TRBV14, the J gene TRBJ1-4; D is uncertain. The V gene's germline CDR1 is SGHDN and CDR2 FVKESK. This CDR3 has 13 amino acids. The V and J ends lost 4 bases and 4 bases respectively, with 7 bases between them. The CDR3 loop reads CASSPRVNEKLFF. CDR3 sequence (DNA): TGTGCCAGCAGCCCCCGTGTTAATGAAAAACTGTTTTTT.

The gene calls are TRBV4-3 and TRBJ1-2; tentatively, D is TRBD1 (6 bases). Germline V gene lookup returns CDR1 LGHNA and CDR2 YSLEER. The CDR3 runs 20 residues. V was cut by 0 bases and J by 5 bases, with 28 bases left in between. The CDR3 here is CASSQEIVPGWLAGEYGYTF. The CDR3 DNA reads TGCGCCAGCAGCCAAGAGATAGTTCCGGGTTGGTTAGCAGGGGAATATGGCTACACCTTC.

The chain couples TRBV10-3 to TRBJ2-7; 8 bases match TRBD1. Germline CDR1 reads ENHRY; CDR2 reads SYGVKD. Unmatched junction bases numbered 11, after V lost 7 bases and J lost 9 bases. There are 13 residues in the CDR3. The CDR3 DNA reads TGTGCCATCAAACCGGACAGGGTTTCAGGGCAGTACTTC. Amino acids: CAIKPDRVSGQYF.

This rearrangement joins TRBV19 to TRBJ1-5; possible D gene TRBD1, 6 bases. V lost 6 bases, J lost 6 bases, and 18 bases lay in between. In germline, CDR1 is LNHDA, CDR2 SQIVND (reference sequence). The CDR3 spans 15 residues. This CDR3 reads CASSGRGGGTQPQHF. CDR3 DNA sequence: TGTGCCAGTAGCGGGCGTGGAGGGGGTACTCAGCCCCAGCATTTT.

The chain links TRBV29-1 to TRBJ2-2; 7 nucleotides match TRBD1. This CDR3 has 15 residues. V gave up 4 bases and J gave up 4 bases; unmatched junction bases: 9. In germline, CDR1 is SQVTM, CDR2 ANQGSEA. In nucleotides, the CDR3 is TGCAGCGTTGGGTCTGAGGGGGCGTTCACCGGGGAGCTGTTTTTT. Protein: CSVGSEGAFTGELFF.

This clone was seen more than once but under ten times. This chain uses TRBV27 with TRBJ1-2, with D tentatively TRBD1 (6 bases). The germline V gene has CDR1 MNHEY and CDR2 SMNVEV (reference sequence). Trimming pared 6 bases from V and 8 bases from J, leaving 22 bases between. The CDR3 is 15 amino acids. The CDR3 DNA follows: TGTGCCAGCAGATCAAATACAGGGCCCGGGGAAGGCTACACCTTC. This encodes CASRSNTGPGEGYTF.